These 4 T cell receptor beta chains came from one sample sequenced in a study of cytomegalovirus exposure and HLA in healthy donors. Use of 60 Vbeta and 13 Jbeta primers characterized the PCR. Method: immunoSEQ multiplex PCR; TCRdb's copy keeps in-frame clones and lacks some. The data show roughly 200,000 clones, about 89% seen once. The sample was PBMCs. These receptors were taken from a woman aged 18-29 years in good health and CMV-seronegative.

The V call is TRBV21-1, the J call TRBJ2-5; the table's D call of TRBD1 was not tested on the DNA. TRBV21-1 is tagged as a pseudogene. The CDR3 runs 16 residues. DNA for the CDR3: TGTGCCAGCAGCAAATGGTCAGCTACAGGGGTTGAGACCCAGTACTTC. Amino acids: CASSKWSATGVETQYF.

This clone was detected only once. Here the CDR3 DNA reads TGTGCCAGCAAACCTTCCGGTTCTAGCGGGAGGAATGAGCAGTTCTTC. This encodes CASKPSGSSGRNEQFF. This sequence joins TRBV6-6 and TRBJ2-1; 11 bases agree with TRBD2. After removal of 7 bases from V and 7 bases from J, the junction contained 12 bases not matched to a gene. There are 16 residues in the CDR3. Germline-derived CDR1 and CDR2 are MNHNY and SVGAGI (reference sequence).

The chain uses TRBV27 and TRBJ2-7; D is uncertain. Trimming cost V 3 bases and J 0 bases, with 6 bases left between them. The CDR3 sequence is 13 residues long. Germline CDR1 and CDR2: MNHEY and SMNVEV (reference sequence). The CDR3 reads CASSFKPSYEQYF. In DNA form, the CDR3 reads TGTGCCAGCAGTTTTAAGCCCTCCTACGAGCAGTACTTC.

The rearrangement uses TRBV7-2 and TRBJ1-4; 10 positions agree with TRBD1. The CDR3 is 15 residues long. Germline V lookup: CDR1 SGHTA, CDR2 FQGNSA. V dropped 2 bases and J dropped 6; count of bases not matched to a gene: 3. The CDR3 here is CASSLQGQGYEKLFF. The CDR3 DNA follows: TGTGCCAGCAGCTTACAGGGACAGGGGTATGAAAAACTGTTTTTT.